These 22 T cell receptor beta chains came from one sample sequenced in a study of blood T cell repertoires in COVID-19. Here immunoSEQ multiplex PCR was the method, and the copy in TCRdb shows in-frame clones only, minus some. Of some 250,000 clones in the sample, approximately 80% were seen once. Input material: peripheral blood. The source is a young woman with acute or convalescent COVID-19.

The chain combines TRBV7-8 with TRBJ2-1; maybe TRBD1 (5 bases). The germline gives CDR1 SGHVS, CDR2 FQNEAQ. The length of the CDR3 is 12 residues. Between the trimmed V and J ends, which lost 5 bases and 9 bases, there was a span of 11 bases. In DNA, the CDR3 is TGTGCCAGCAGCCCCAGGGCCGGTGAGCAGTTCTTC. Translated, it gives CASSPRAGEQFF.

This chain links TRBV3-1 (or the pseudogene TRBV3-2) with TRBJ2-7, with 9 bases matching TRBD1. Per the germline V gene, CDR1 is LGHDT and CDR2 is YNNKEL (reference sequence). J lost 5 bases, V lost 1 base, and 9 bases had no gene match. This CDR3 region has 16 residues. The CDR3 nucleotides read TGTGCCAGCAGCCAAGGAAGGGGACAGGGTCGCGACGAGCAGTACTTC. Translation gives CASSQGRGQGRDEQYF.

Written as DNA, the CDR3 is TGTGCCAGCAGTTACTCGCAGAACAATCAGCCCCAGCATTTT. This sequence encodes CASSYSQNNQPQHF. V usage is TRBV6-6 and J usage is TRBJ1-5; D gene uncertain. The ends were cut back, 0 bases at V and 3 bases at J, with 6 bases in the middle. Germline V gene sequence: CDR1 MNHNY, CDR2 SVGAGI (reference sequence). The CDR3 has 14 residues.

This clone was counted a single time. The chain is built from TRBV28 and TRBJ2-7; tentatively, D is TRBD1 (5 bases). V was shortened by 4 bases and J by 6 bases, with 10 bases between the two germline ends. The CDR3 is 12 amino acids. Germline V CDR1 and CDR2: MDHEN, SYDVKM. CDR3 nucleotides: TGTGCCAGCAGTTCCCTGGGGCCCGAGCAGTACTTC. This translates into CASSSLGPEQYF.

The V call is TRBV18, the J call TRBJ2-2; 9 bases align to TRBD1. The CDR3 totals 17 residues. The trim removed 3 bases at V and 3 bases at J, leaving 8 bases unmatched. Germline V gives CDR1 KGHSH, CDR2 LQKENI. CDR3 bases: TGTGCCAGCTCACCCCGGGACAGGGCTTGGGACACCGGGGAGCTGTTTTTT. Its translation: CASSPRDRAWDTGELFF.

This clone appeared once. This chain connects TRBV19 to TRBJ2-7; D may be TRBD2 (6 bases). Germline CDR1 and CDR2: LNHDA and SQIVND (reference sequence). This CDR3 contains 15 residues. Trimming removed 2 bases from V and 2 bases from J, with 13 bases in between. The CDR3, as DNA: TGTGCCAGTAGTATAAAGGAGGCGGGGCCCTACGAGCAGTACTTC. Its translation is CASSIKEAGPYEQYF. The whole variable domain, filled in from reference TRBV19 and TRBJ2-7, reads DGGITQSPKYLFRKEGQNVTLSCEQNLNHDAMYWYRQDPGQGLRLIYYSQIVNDFQKGDIAEGYSVSREKKESFPLTVTSAQKNPTAFYLCASSIKEAGPYEQYFGPGTRLTVT.

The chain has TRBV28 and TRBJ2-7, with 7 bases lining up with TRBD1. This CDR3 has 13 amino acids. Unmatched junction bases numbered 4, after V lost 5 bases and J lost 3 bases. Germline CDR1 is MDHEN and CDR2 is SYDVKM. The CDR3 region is CASSTGAVYEQYF. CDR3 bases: TGTGCCAGCAGTACAGGGGCCGTCTACGAGCAGTACTTC.

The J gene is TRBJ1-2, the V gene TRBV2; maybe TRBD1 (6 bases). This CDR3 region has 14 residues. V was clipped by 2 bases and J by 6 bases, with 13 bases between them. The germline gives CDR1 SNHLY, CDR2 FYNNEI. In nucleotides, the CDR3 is TGTGCCAGCAGTGAAACACAGGGTGGAGATGGCTACACCTTC. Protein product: CASSETQGGDGYTF.

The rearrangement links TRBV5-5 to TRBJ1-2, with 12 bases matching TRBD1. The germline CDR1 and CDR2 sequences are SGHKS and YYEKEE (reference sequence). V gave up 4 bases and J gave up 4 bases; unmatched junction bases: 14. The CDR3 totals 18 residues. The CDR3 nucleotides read TGTGCCAGCAGCCTTACCGGGACAGGGGGCTCCAGAGGCTATGGCTACACCTTC. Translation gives CASSLTGTGGSRGYGYTF.

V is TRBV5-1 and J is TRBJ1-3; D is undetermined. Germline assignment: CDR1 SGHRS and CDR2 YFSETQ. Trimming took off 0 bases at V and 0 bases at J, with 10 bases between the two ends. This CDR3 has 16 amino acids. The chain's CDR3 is CASSLAGEISGNTIYF. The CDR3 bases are TGCGCCAGCAGCTTGGCCGGAGAAATCTCTGGAAACACCATATATTTT.

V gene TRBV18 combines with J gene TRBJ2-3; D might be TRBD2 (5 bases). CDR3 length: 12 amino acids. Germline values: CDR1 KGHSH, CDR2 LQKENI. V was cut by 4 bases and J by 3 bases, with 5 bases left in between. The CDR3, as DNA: TGTGCCAGCTCACGGGAGACAGATACGCAGTATTTT. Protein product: CASSRETDTQYF.

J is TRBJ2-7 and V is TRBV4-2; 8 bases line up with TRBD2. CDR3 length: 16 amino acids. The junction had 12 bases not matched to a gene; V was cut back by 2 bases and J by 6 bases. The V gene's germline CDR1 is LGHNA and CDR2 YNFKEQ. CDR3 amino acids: CASSQRWSGSNSEQYF. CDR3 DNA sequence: TGTGCCAGCAGCCAACGGTGGAGCGGGAGTAATTCCGAGCAGTACTTC.

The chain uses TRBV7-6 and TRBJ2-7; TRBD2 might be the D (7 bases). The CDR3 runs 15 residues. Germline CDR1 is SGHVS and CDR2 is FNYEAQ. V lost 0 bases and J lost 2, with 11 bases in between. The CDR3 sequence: CASSLAPGGPYEQYF. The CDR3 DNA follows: TGTGCCAGCAGCTTAGCGCCGGGGGGCCCCTACGAGCAGTACTTC.

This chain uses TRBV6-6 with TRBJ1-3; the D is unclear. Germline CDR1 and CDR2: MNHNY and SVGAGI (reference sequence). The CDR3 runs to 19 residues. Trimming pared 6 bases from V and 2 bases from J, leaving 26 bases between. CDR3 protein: CASSRRFSGDKVAGNTIYF. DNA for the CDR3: TGTGCCAGCAGCCGAAGATTTAGCGGAGACAAGGTAGCTGGAAACACCATATATTTT.

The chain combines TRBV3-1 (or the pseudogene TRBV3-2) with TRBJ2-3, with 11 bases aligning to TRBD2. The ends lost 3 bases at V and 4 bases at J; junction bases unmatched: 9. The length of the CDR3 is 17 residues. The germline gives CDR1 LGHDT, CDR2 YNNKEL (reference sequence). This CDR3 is CASSQKLAGAFPDTQYF. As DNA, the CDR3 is TGTGCCAGCAGCCAGAAACTAGCGGGGGCCTTTCCAGATACGCAGTATTTT.

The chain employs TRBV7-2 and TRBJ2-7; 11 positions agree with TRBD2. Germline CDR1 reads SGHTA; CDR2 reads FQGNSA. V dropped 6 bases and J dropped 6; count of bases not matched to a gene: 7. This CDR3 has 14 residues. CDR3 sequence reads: CASRTSGSTAEQYF. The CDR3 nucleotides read TGTGCCAGCAGAACTAGCGGGAGTACGGCCGAGCAGTACTTC.

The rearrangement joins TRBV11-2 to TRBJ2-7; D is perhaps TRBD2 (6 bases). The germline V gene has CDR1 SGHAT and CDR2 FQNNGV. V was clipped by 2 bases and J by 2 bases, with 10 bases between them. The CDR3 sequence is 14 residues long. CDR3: CASSLSGSPYEQYF. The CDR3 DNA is TGTGCCAGCAGCTTAAGCGGGTCGCCCTACGAGCAGTACTTC. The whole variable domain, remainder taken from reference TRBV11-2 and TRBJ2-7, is EAGVAQSPRYKIIEKRQSVAFWCNPISGHATLYWYQQILGQGPKLLIQFQNNGVVDDSQLPKDRFSAERLKGVDSTLKIQPAKLEDSAVYLCASSLSGSPYEQYFGPGTRLTVT.

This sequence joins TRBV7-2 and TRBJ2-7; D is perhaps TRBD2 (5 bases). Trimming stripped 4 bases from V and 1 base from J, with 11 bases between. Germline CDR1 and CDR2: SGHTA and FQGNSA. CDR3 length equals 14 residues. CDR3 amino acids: CASSSRPGSYEQYF. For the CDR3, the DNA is TGTGCCAGCAGCTCGCGGCCGGGGTCCTACGAGCAGTACTTC.

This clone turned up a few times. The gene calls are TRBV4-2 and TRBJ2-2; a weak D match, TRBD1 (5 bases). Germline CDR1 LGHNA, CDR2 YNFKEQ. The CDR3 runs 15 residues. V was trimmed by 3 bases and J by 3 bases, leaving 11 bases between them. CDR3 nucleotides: TGTGCCAGCAGCCAGAAGGGGCCGGACACCGGGGAGCTGTTTTTT. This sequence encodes CASSQKGPDTGELFF.

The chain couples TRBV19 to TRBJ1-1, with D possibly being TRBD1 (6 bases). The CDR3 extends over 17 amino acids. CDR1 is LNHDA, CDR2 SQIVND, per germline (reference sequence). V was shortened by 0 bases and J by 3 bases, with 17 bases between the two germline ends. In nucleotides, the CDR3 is TGTGCCAGTAGTATAGATGGGGGCGAGTTTGGGGACACTGAAGCTTTCTTT. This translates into CASSIDGGEFGDTEAFF.

DNA of the CDR3: TGTGCCAGCAGTTACTCGAGCGATGGCTACACCTTC. Its protein is CASSYSSDGYTF. The gene calls are TRBV6-5 and TRBJ1-2; D unclear. The length of the CDR3 is 12 residues. Trimming left V 0 bases short and J 6 bases short, with 5 bases between. Germline loops: CDR1 MNHEY, CDR2 SVGAGI.

Here the CDR3 reads CASSSRAKGMNTEAFF. In DNA form, the CDR3 reads TGTGCCAGCAGCTCGAGGGCAAAAGGCATGAACACTGAAGCTTTCTTT. The rearrangement uses TRBV5-8 and TRBJ1-1; D call uncertain. CDR3 size: 16 residues. V shed 3 bases and J shed 0 bases, with 15 bases lying between them. CDR1 is SGHTS and CDR2 is YDEGEE in the germline V gene.